This T cell receptor beta chain comes out of a study of cytomegalovirus exposure and HLA in healthy donors. PCR was performed using 60 Vbeta and 13 Jbeta primers. The method was immunoSEQ multiplex PCR; TCRdb's version includes in-frame clones alone and lacks a portion of them. This sample has 160,000 or so clones, with roughly four fifths found just once. This clone appeared a few times. The same CDR3 arises from other DNA sequences in this sample as well. Sequencing was performed on PBMCs. The source of this sequence is a woman aged 50 to 60 in good health and CMV-seronegative.

The CDR3 DNA sequence: TGTGCCAGCAGCAACCGGGGTGCAACTAATGAAAAACTGTTTTTT. Translating it yields CASSNRGATNEKLFF. The rearrangement joins TRBV9 to TRBJ1-4; D not certain. V lost 4 bases and J lost 0, with 10 bases in between. The CDR3 length is 15 residues. The germline gives CDR1 SGDLS, CDR2 YYNGEE.